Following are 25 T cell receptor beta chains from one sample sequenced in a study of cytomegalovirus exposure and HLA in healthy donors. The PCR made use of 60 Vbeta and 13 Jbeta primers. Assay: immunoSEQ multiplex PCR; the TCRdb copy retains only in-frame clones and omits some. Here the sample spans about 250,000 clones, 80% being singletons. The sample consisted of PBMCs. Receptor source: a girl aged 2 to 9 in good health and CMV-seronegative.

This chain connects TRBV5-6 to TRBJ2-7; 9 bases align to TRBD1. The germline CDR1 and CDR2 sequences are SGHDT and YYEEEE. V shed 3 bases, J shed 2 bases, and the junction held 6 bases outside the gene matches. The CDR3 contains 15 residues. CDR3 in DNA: TGTGCCAGCAGCTCACCTGGGACAGGGCCCTACGAGCAGTACTTC. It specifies CASSSPGTGPYEQYF. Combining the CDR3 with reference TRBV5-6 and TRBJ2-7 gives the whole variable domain DAGVTQSPTHLIKTRGQQVTLRCSPKSGHDTVSWYQQALGQGPQFIFQYYEEEERQRGNFPDRFSGHQFPNYSSELNVNALLLGDSALYLCASSSPGTGPYEQYFGPGTRLTVT.

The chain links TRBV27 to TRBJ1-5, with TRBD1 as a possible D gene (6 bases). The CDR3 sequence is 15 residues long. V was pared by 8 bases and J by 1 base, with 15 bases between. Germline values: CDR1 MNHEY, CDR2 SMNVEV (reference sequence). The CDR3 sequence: CASGGQPSSNQPQHF. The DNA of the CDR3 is TGTGCCAGCGGAGGACAGCCCTCAAGCAATCAGCCCCAGCATTTT.

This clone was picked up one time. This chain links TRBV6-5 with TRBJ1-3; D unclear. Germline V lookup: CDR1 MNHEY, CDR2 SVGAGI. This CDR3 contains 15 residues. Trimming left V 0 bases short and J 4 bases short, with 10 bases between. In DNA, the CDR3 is TGTGCCAGCAGTTACTCGAGTAGCGGGGGAAACACCATATATTTT. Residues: CASSYSSSGGNTIYF.

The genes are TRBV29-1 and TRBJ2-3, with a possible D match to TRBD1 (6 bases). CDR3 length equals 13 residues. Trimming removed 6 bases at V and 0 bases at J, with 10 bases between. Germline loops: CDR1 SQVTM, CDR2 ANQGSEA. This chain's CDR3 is CSVGQRSTDTQYF. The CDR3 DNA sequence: TGCAGCGTCGGACAGCGCAGCACAGATACGCAGTATTTT.

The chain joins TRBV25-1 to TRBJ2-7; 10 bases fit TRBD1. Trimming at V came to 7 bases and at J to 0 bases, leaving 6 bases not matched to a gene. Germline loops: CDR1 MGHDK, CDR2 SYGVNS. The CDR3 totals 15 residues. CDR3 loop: CASNPTGGFSYEQYF. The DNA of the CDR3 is TGTGCCAGCAATCCGACAGGGGGCTTCTCCTACGAGCAGTACTTC.

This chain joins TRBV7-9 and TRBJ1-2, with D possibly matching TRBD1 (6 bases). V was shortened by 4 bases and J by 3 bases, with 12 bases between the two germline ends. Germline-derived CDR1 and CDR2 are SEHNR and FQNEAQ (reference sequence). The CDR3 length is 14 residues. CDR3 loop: CASSSQGSYYGYTF. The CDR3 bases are TGTGCCAGCAGCTCCCAGGGGTCATACTATGGCTACACCTTC.

The CDR3: CASSLADGELFF. CDR3 bases: TGCGCCAGCAGCTTAGCGGACGGGGAGCTGTTTTTT. This chain joins TRBV5-1 and TRBJ2-2; D may be TRBD2 (5 bases). From germline, CDR1 is SGHRS and CDR2 YFSETQ. The V and J ends lost 2 bases and 7 bases respectively, with 6 bases between them. CDR3 length: 12 amino acids.

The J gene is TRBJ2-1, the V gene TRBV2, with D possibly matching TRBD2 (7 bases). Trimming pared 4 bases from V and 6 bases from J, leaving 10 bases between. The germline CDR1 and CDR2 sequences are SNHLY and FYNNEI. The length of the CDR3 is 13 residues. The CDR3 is CASSGRGANEQFF. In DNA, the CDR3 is TGTGCCAGCAGTGGACGGGGGGCCAATGAGCAGTTCTTC. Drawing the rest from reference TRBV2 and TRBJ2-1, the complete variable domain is EPEVTQTPSHQVTQMGQEVILRCVPISNHLYFYWYRQILGQKVEFLVSFYNNEISEKSEIFDDQFSVERPDGSNFTLKIRSTKLEDSAMYFCASSGRGANEQFFGPGTRLTVL.

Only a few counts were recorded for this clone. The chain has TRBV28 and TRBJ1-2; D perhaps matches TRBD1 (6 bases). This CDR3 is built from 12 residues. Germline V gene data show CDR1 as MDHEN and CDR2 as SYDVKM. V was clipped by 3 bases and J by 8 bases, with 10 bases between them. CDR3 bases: TGTGCCAGCAGTTTCCACAGGGACGGCTACACCTTC. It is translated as CASSFHRDGYTF.

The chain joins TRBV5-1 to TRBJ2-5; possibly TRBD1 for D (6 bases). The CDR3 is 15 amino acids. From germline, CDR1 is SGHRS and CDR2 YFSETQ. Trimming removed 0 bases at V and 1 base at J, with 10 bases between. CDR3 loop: CASSLVSRGQETQYF. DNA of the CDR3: TGCGCCAGCAGCTTGGTTTCCAGGGGCCAAGAGACCCAGTACTTC.

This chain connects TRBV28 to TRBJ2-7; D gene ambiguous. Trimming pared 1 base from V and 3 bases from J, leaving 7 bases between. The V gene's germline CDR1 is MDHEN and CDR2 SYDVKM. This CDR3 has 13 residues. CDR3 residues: CASSLSRNYEQYF. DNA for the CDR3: TGTGCCAGCAGTTTATCCAGGAACTACGAGCAGTACTTC.

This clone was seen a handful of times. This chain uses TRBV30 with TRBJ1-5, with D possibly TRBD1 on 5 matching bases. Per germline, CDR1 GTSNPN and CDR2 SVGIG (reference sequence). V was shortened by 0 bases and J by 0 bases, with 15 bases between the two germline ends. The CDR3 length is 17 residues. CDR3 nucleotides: TGTGCCTGGAGTGTACCTTGGGGGGTCAATAGCAATCAGCCCCAGCATTTT. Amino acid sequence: CAWSVPWGVNSNQPQHF.

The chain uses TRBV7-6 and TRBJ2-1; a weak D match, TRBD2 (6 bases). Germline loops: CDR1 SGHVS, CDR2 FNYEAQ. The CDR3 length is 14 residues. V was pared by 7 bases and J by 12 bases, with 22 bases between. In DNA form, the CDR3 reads TGTGCCAGCACTCTCCGGGCGGGGCCAAGTGTGCAGTTCTTC. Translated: CASTLRAGPSVQFF.

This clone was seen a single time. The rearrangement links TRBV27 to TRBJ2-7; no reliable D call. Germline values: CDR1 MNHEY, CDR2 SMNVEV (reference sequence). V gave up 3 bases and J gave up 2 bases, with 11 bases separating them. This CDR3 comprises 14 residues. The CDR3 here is CASSFGTTTYEQYF. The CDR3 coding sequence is TGTGCCAGCAGTTTTGGTACCACAACCTACGAGCAGTACTTC.

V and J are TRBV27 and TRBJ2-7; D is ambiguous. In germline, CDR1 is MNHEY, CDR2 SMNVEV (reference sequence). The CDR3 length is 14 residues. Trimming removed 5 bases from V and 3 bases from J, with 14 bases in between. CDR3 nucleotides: TGTGCCAGCAGTCGAACCGGTGCGATCTACGAGCAGTACTTC. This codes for CASSRTGAIYEQYF.

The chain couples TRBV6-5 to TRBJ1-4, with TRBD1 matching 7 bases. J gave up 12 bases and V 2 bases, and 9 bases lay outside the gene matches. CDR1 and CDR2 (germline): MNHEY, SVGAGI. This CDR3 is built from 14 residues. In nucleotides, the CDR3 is TGTGCCAGCAGTTACGATGAAGGGGGCGGTCAACTGTTTTTT. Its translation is CASSYDEGGGQLFF.

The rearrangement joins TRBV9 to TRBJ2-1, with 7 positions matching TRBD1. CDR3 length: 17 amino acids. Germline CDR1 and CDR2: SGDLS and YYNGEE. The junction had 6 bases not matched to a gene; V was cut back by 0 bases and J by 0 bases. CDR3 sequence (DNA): TGTGCCAGCAGCGTAGGGCTGAAGGGGGCCTCCTACAATGAGCAGTTCTTC. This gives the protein CASSVGLKGASYNEQFF.

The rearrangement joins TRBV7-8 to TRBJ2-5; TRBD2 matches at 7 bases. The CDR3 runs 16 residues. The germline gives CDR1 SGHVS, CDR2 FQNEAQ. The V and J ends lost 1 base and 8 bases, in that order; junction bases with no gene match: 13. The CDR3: CASSLVRAGEGGTQYF. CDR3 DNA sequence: TGTGCCAGCAGCTTAGTAAGGGCGGGAGAGGGAGGAACCCAGTACTTC.

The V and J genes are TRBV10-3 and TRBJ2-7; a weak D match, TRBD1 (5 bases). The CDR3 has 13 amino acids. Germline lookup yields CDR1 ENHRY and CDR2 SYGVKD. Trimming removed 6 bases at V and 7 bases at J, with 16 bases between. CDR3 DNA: TGTGCCATCAGGCCAGACAGTGGTCAGGAGCAGTACTTC. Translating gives CAIRPDSGQEQYF.

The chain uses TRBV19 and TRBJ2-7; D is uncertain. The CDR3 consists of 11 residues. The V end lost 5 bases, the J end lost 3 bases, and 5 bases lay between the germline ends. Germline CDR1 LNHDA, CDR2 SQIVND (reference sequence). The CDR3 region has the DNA TGTGCCAGTAGTGTCGGCTACGAGCAGTACTTC. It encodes CASSVGYEQYF.

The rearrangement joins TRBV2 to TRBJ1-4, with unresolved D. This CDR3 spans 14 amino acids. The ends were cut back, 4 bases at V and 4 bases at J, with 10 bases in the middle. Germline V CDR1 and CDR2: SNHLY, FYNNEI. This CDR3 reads CASSGRERNEKLFF. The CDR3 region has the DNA TGTGCCAGCAGTGGCCGGGAACGTAATGAAAAACTGTTTTTT.

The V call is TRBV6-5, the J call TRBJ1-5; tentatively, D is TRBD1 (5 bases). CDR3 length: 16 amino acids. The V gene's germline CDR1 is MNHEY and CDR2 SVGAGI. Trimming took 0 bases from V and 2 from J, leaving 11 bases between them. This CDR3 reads CASSYSGRVGNQPQHF. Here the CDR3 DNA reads TGTGCCAGCAGTTACTCAGGCAGGGTTGGCAATCAGCCCCAGCATTTT.

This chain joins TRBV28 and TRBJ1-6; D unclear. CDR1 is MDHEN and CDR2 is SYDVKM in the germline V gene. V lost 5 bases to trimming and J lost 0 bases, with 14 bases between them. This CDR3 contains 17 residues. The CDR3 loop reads CASSVRRGSSYNSPLHF. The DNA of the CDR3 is TGTGCCAGCAGTGTCCGCCGGGGAAGCTCCTATAATTCACCCCTCCACTTT. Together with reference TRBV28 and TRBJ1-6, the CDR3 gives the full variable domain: DVKVTQSSRYLVKRTGEKVFLECVQDMDHENMFWYRQDPGLGLRLIYFSYDVKMKEKGDIPEGYSVSREKKERFSLILESASTNQTSMYLCASSVRRGSSYNSPLHFGNGTRLTVT.

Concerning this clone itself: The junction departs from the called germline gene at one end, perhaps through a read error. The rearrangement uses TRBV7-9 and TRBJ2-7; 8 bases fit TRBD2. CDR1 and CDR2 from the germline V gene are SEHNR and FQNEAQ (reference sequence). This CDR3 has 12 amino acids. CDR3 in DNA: TGTTCCAGCAGCGGGAGTTCGTACGAGCAGTACTTC. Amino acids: CSSSGSSYEQYF.

Here the CDR3 reads CASSLRTGRYNEQFF. The CDR3 DNA is TGTGCCAGCAGCCTCCGGACAGGTCGGTACAATGAGCAGTTCTTC. The chain carries TRBV14 and TRBJ2-1; 7 nucleotides match TRBD1. The length of the CDR3 is 15 residues. Germline CDR1 and CDR2: SGHDN and FVKESK. V shed 4 bases, J shed 4 bases, and the junction held 7 bases outside the gene matches.